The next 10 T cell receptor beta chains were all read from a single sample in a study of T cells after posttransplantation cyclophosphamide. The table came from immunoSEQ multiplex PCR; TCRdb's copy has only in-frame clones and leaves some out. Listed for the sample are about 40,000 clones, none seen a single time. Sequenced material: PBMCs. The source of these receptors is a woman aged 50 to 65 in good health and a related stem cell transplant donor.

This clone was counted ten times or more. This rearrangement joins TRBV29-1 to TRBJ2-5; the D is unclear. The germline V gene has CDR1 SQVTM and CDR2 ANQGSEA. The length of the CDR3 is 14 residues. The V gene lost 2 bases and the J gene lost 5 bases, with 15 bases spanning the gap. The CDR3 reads CSVEPRPRTETQYF. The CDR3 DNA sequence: TGCAGCGTTGAACCCCGCCCTAGAACGGAGACCCAGTACTTC.

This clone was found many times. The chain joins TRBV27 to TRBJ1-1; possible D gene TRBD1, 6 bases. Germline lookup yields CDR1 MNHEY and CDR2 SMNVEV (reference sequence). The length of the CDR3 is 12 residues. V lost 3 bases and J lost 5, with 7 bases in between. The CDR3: CASSFTGTEAFF. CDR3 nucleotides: TGTGCCAGCAGTTTTACAGGGACTGAAGCTTTCTTT.

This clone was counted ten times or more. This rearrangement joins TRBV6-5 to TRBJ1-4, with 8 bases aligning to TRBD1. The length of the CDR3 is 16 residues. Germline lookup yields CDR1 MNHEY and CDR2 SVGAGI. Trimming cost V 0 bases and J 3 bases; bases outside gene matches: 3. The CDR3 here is CASSYSMTGANEKLFF. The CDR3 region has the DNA TGTGCCAGCAGTTACTCGATGACAGGGGCTAATGAAAAACTGTTTTTT.

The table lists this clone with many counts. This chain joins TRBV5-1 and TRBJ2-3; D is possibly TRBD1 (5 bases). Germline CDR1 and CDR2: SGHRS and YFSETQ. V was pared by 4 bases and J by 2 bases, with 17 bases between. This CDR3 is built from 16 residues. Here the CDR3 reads CASSLLKGPYTDTQYF. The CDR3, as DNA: TGCGCCAGCAGCCTTCTGAAGGGGCCTTACACAGATACGCAGTATTTT.

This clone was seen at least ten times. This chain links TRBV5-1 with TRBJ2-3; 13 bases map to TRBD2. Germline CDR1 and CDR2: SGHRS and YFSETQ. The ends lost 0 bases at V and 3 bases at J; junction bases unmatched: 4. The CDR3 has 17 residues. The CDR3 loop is CASSLDPLAGGTDTQYF. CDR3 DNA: TGCGCCAGCAGCTTGGACCCACTAGCGGGGGGGACAGATACGCAGTATTTT.

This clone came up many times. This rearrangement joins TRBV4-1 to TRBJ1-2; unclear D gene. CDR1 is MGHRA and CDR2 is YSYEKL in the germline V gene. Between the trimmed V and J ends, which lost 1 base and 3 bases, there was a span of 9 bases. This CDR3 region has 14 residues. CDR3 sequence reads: CASSQVGSYYGYTF. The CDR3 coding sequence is TGCGCCAGCAGCCAAGTGGGCAGTTACTATGGCTACACCTTC.

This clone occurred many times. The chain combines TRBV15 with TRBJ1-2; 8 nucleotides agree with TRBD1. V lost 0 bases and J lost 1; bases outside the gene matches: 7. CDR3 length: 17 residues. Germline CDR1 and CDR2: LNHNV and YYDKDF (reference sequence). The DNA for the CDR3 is TGTGCCACCAGCAGAGATCGAGGACAGGGATTTAACTATGGCTACACCTTC. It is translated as CATSRDRGQGFNYGYTF.

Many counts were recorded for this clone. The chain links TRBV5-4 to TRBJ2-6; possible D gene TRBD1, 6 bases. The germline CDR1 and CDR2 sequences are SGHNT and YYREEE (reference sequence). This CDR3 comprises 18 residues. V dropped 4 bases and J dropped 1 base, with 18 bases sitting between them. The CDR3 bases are TGTGCCAGCAGCATGAACAGGGCGCCAAAATCTGGGGCCAACGTCCTGACTTTC. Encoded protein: CASSMNRAPKSGANVLTF.

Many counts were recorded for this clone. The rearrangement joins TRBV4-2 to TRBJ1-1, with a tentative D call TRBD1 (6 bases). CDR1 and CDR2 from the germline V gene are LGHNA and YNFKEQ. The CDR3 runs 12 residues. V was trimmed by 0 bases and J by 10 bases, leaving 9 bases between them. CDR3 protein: CASSQEGARAFF. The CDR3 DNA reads TGTGCCAGCAGCCAAGAGGGGGCGCGAGCTTTCTTT.

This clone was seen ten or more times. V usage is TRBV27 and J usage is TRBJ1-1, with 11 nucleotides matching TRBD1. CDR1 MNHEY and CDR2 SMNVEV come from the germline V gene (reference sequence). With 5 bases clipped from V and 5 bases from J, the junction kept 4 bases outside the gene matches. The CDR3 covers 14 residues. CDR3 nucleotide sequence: TGTGCCAGCAGTCGGACAGGGGGCGCGACTGAAGCTTTCTTT. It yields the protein CASSRTGGATEAFF.